This T cell receptor (beta chain) was identified in a study of blood T cell repertoires in COVID-19. Study overall: Acute and convalescent COVID-19 samples came from the United States, Italy and Spain. Sources were T cells, B-cell-depleted T cells, or PBMCs; the material itself was cDNA or gDNA.

This CDR3 is built from 12 residues. In germline, CDR1 is MNHNY, CDR2 SVGAGI (reference sequence). Trimming left V 6 bases short and J 6 bases short, with 11 bases between. Study processing details: The assay estimated nucleated cells by amplifying reference gene primers. Repertoires were generated with immunoSEQ multiplex PCR, while TCRdb's copy carries only in-frame clones and drops some. From that table come the V and J calls and clone size; the DNA was used to work out D and trimming. Of approximately 300,000 clones in the sample, approximately 88% were seen once. This clone has more than one count but fewer than ten.

The rearrangement links TRBV6-6 to TRBJ1-1; TRBD1 is a possible D gene (6 bases). The sequencing sample was made of peripheral blood. This TCR was recovered from a man between 18 and 29 years old who had recovered from COVID-19. As DNA, the CDR3 is TGTGCCAGCAGCCTCCAGGGGTCTGAAGCTTTCTTT. Its protein is CASSLQGSEAFF.